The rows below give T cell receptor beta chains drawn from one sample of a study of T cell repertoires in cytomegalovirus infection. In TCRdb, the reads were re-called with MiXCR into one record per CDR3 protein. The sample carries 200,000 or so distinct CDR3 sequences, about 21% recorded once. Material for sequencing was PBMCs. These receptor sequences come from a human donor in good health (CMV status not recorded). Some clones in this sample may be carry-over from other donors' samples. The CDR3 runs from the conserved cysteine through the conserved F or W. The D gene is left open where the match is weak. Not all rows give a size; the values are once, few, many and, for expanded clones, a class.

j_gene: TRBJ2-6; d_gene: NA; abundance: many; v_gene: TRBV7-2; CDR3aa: CASSPDFRGSGANVLTF; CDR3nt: TGTGCCAGCAGCCCCGACTTCAGGGGCTCTGGGGCCAACGTCCTGACTTTC
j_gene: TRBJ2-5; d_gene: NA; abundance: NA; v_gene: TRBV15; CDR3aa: CATSTWTLSQETQYF; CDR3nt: TGTGCCACCAGCACATGGACCCTATCTCAAGAGACCCAGTACTTC
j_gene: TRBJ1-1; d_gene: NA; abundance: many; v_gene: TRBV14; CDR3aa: CASSQVLSLKNTEAFF; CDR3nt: TGTGCCAGCAGCCAAGTACTGTCCCTAAAGAACACTGAAGCTTTCTTT
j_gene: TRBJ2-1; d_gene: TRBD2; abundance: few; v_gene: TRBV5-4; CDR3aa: CASSLLRTSGRGSSYNEQFF; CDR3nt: TGTGCCAGCAGCTTACTTCGGACTAGCGGGAGGGGTAGCTCCTACAATGAGCAGTTCTTC
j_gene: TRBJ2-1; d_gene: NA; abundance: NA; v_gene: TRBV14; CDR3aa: CASSQVGGPSEQFF; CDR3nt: TGTGCCAGCAGCCAAGTGGGGGGGCCCAGTGAGCAGTTCTTC
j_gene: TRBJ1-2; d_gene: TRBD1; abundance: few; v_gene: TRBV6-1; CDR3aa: CASSLGPGQLYGYTF; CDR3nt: TGTGCCAGCAGCCTCGGTCCGGGACAGCTATATGGCTACACCTTC
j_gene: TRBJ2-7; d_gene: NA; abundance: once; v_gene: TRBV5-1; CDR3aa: CASSLDSSVVEQYF; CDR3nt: TGCGCCAGCAGCTTGGATAGTAGCGTGGTCGAGCAGTACTTC
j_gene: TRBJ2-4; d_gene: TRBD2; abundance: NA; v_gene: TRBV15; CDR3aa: CATSRVGLAGGIGAKNIQYF; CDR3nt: TGTGCCACCAGCAGAGTGGGACTAGCGGGAGGGATTGGTGCCAAAAACATTCAGTACTTC
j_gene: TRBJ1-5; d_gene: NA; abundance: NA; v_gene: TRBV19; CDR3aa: CASSIESTGRQPQHF; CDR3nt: TGTGCCAGTAGTATTGAGTCGACAGGTCGTCAGCCCCAGCATTTT
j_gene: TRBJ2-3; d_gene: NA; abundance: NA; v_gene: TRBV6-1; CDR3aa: CASSERTDTQYF; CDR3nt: TGTGCCAGCAGTGAGCGCACAGATACGCAGTATTTT
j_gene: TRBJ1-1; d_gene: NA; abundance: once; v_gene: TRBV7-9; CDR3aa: CASSLVEGRRGEAFF; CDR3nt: TGTGCCAGCAGCTTAGTCGAGGGGCGACGGGGTGAAGCTTTCTTT
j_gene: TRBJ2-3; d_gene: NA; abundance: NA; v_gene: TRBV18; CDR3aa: CASSPPEGGAQYF; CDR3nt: TGTGCCAGCTCACCACCGGAAGGGGGGGCGCAGTATTTT
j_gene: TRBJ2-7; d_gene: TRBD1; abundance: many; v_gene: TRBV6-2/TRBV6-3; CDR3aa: CASRHRGTGSYEQYF; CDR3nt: TGTGCCAGCAGGCACCGTGGGACAGGGTCCTACGAGCAGTACTTC
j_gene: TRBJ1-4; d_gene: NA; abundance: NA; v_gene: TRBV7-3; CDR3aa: CASSLTPGEKLFF; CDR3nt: TGTGCCAGCAGCTTAACGCCAGGGGAAAAACTGTTTTTT
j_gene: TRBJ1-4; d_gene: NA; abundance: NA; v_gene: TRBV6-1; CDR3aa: CASSEGSARYEKLFF; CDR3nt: TGTGCCAGCAGTGAAGGGTCAGCTAGATATGAAAAACTGTTTTTT
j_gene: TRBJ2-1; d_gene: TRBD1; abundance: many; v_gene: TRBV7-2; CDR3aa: CASSAGTGGYNEQFF; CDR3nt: TGTGCCAGCAGCGCCGGGACAGGGGGATACAATGAGCAGTTCTTC
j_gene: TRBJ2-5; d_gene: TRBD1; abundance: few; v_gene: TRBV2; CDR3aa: CASSAPRDSLQETQYF; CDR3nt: TGTGCCAGCAGTGCCCCTCGGGACAGCCTCCAAGAGACCCAGTACTTC
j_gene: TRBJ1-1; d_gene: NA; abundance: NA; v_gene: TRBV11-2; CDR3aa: CASSWELGEAFF; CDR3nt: TGTGCCAGCAGCTGGGAGCTAGGGGAAGCTTTCTTT
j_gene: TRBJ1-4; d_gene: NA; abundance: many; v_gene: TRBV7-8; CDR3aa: CASSPDRRSANEKLFF; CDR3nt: TGTGCCAGCAGCCCAGACAGGCGATCGGCTAATGAAAAACTGTTTTTT
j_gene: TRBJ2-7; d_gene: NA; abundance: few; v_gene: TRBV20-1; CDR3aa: CSAEGVGVQDEQYF; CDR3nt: TGCAGTGCGGAGGGCGTGGGGGTGCAAGACGAGCAGTACTTC
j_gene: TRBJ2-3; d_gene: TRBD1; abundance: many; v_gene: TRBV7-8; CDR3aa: CASSLRDRGTDTQYF; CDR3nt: TGTGCCAGCAGCCTCCGGGACAGGGGGACAGATACGCAGTATTTT
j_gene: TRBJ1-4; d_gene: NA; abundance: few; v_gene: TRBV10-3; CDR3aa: CAISERGTPSEKLFF; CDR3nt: TGTGCCATCAGTGAGAGGGGGACACCGTCCGAAAAACTGTTTTTT
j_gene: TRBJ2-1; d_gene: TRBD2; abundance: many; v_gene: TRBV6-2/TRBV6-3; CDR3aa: CASSSGLAGASEQFF; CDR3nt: TGTGCCAGCAGCTCGGGACTAGCGGGAGCCAGTGAGCAGTTCTTC
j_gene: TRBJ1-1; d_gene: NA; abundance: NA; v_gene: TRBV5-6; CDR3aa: CASSSGVLNTEAFF; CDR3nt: TGTGCCAGCAGCTCAGGGGTTTTGAACACTGAAGCTTTCTTT
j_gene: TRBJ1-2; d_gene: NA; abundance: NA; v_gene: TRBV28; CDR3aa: CASSRDPVDGYTF; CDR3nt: TGTGCCAGCAGTCGAGACCCGGTGGATGGCTACACCTTC
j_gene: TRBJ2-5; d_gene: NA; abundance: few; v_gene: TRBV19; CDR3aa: CASSIPGGETQYF; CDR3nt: TGTGCCAGTAGTATTCCGGGTGGAGAGACCCAGTACTTC
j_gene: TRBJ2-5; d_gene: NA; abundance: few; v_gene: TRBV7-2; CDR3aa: CASSLPRKETQYF; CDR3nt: TGTGCCAGCAGCTTACCTAGGAAAGAGACCCAGTACTTC
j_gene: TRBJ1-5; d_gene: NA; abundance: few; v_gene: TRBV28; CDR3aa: CASRSDRYSNQPQHF; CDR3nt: TGTGCCAGCAGATCCGACAGATATAGCAATCAGCCCCAGCATTTT
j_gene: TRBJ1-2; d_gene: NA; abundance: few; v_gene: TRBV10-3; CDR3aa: CAISVGAAPDGYTF; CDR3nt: TGTGCCATCAGTGTCGGGGCAGCGCCTGATGGCTACACCTTC
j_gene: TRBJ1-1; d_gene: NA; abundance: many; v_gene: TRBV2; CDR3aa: CASSELQGLNTEAFF; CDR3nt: TGTGCCAGCAGTGAATTACAGGGACTGAACACTGAAGCTTTCTTT
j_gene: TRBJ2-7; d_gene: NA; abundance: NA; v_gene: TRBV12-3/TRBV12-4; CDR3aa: CASTEGGEQYF; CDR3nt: TGTGCCAGCACTGAAGGGGGCGAGCAGTACTTC
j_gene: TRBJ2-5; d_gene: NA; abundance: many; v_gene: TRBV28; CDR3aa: CASSLSWETQYF; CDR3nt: TGTGCCAGCAGTTTATCCTGGGAGACCCAGTACTTC
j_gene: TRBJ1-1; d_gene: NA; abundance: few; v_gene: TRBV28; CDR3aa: CASQAGSTEAFF; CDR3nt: TGTGCCAGCCAGGCAGGATCCACTGAAGCTTTCTTT
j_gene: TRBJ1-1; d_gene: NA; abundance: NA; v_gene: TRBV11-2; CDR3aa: CASSLDLSGTEAFF; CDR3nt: TGTGCCAGCAGCTTAGATTTGAGCGGAACTGAAGCTTTCTTT
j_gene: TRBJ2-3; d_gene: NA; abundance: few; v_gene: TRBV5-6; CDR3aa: CASSLAGGGTDTQYF; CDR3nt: TGTGCCAGCAGCTTAGCGGGCGGCGGCACAGATACGCAGTATTTT
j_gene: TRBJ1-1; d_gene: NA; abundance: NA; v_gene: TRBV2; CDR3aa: CASSLTHGTPPTEAFF; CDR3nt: TGTGCCAGCAGTCTAACCCACGGGACACCACCCACTGAAGCTTTCTTT
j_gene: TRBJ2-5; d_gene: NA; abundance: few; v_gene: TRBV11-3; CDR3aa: CASSPKSDWDETQYF; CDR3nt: TGTGCCAGCAGCCCAAAAAGTGACTGGGACGAGACCCAGTACTTC
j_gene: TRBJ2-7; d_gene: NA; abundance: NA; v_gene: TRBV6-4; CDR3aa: CASSWDGRYSYEQYF; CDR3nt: TGTGCCAGCAGCTGGGACGGAAGATACTCCTACGAGCAGTACTTC
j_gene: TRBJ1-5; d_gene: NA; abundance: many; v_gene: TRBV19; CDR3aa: CASSSGLYSNQPQHF; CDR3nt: TGTGCCAGTAGTTCTGGTTTGTATAGCAATCAGCCCCAGCATTTT
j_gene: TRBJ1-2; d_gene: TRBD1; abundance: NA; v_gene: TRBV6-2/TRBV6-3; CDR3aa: CASRGQGMSGYTF; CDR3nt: TGTGCCAGCAGGGGACAGGGGATGAGTGGCTACACCTTC
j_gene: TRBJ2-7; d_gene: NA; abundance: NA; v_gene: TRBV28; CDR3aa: CASSPIRGVYEQYF; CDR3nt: TGTGCCAGCTCCCCCATTCGAGGGGTCTACGAGCAGTACTTC
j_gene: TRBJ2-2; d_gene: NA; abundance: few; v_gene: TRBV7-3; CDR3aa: CASSPTPGELFF; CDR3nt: TGTGCCAGCAGCCCTACACCCGGGGAGCTGTTTTTT
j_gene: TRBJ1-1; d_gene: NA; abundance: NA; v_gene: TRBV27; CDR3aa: CASSLLRDLPEAFF; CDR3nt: TGTGCCAGCAGCCTACTACGGGACCTACCTGAAGCTTTCTTT
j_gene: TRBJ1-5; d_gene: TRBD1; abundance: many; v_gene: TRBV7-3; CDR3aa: CASSQQTGYNQPQHF; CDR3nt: TGTGCCAGCAGCCAACAGACAGGGTACAATCAGCCCCAGCATTTT
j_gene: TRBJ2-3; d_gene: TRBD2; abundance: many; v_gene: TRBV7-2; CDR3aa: CASSLAGTRGDTQYF; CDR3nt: TGTGCCAGCAGCTTAGCCGGGACTAGAGGAGATACGCAGTATTTT